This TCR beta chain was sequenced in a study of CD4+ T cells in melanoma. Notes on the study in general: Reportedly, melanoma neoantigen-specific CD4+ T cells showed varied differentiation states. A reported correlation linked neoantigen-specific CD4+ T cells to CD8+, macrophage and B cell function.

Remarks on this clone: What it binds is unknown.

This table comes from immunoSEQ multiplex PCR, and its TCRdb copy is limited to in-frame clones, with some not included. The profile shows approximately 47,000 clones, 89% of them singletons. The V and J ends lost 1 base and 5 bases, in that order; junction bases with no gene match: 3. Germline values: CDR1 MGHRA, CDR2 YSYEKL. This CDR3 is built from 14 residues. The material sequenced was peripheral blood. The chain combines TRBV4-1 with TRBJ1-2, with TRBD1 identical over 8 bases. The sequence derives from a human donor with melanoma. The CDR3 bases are TGCGCCAGCAGCCAAGCCCAGGGGGCGTATGGCTACACCTTC. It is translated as CASSQAQGAYGYTF.